A single sample gave rise to the 10 T cell receptor beta chains below, sequenced in a study of blood T cell repertoires in COVID-19. Only in-frame clones appear in the TCRdb table, and some are missing; sequencing was by immunoSEQ multiplex PCR. The table includes approximately 200,000 clones, about 88% detected once. Sequencing was carried out using peripheral blood. The receptors were gathered from a young woman with active or convalescent COVID-19.

The chain employs TRBV3-1 (or the pseudogene TRBV3-2) and TRBJ1-5, with D possibly TRBD1 on 6 matching bases. CDR1 and CDR2 (germline): LGHDT, YNNKEL (reference sequence). Deletions cut 4 bases from V and 3 bases from J, with 10 bases between. This CDR3 comprises 14 residues. The DNA of the CDR3 is TGTGCCAGCAGCCTAGGACAGCTCAATCAGCCCCAGCATTTT. Protein product: CASSLGQLNQPQHF.

This chain joins TRBV5-4 and TRBJ2-5; 14 bases are a match to TRBD2. The ends lost 3 bases at V and 2 bases at J; junction bases unmatched: 6. The CDR3 covers 17 residues. Germline V CDR1 and CDR2: SGHNT, YYREEE (reference sequence). CDR3 in DNA: TGTGCCAGCAGCTCTGGACTAGCGGGAGGACTGCAAGAGACCCAGTACTTC. The encoded protein is CASSSGLAGGLQETQYF.

The V call is TRBV2, the J call TRBJ2-5, with 10 bases identical to TRBD2. Germline trimming cut 7 bases from V and 5 bases from J; bases unmatched to any gene: 7. CDR3 length: 14 residues. The germline V gene has CDR1 SNHLY and CDR2 FYNNEI. The CDR3 reads CASKSGGAWETQYF. The CDR3 DNA reads as TGTGCCAGCAAGAGCGGGGGGGCCTGGGAGACCCAGTACTTC.

The rearrangement links TRBV7-9 to TRBJ2-1; D not resolved. CDR1 and CDR2 from the germline V gene are SEHNR and FQNEAQ (reference sequence). CDR3 size: 15 residues. The V and J ends lost 3 bases and 6 bases respectively, with 15 bases between them. CDR3 region: CASSFQNISRNEQFF. The CDR3 DNA follows: TGTGCCAGCAGCTTCCAAAATATTAGCCGCAATGAGCAGTTCTTC. The full variable domain, completed using reference TRBV7-9 and TRBJ2-1, is DTGVSQNPRHKITKRGQNVTFRCDPISEHNRLYWYRQTLGQGPEFLTYFQNEAQLEKSRLLSDRFSAERPKGSFSTLEIQRTEQGDSAMYLCASSFQNISRNEQFFGPGTRLTVL.

This CDR3 is CASSPSGGNQPQHF. The CDR3 DNA reads TGCGCCAGCAGCCCCTCCGGAGGCAATCAGCCCCAGCATTTT. The chain couples TRBV5-1 to TRBJ1-5; no clear D. The CDR3 runs 14 residues. V lost 4 bases, J lost 2 bases, and 10 bases lay in between. CDR1 and CDR2 (germline): SGHRS, YFSETQ.

The chain has TRBV28 and TRBJ2-1; TRBD1 might be the D (5 bases). Germline CDR1 and CDR2: MDHEN and SYDVKM. V lost 4 bases to trimming and J lost 15 bases, with 28 bases between them. The CDR3 totals 16 residues. Here the CDR3 DNA reads TGTGCCAGCAGTTCAGGGTCGGCCGTGAGCTGGGCCTTAGGGTTCTTC. It encodes CASSSGSAVSWALGFF.

V gene TRBV28 combines with J gene TRBJ1-2; tentatively, D is TRBD1 (6 bases). V shed 5 bases and J shed 5 bases, with 15 bases lying between them. Germline V CDR1 and CDR2: MDHEN, SYDVKM. The CDR3 has 14 residues. The CDR3 nucleotides are TGTGCCAGCAGTCCGAGTGGGGGCGGGTATGGCTACACCTTC. Amino acids: CASSPSGGGYGYTF.

CDR3 sequence: CASSPQGSIADEQYF. Written as DNA, the CDR3 is TGTGCCAGCTCACCTCAGGGATCCATTGCGGACGAGCAGTACTTC. J is TRBJ2-7 and V is TRBV18; weak D call: TRBD1 (5 bases). The germline V gene has CDR1 KGHSH and CDR2 LQKENI. V lost 3 bases and J lost 5, with 17 bases in between. The CDR3 has 15 residues.

The chain couples TRBV30 to TRBJ2-6, with TRBD1 matching over 9 bases. After removal of 3 bases from V and 0 bases from J, the junction contained 3 bases not matched to a gene. The CDR3 is 16 residues long. Looked up from germline, CDR1 is GTSNPN and CDR2 is SVGIG (reference sequence). The CDR3 DNA reads TGTGCCTGGAGCACAGGGGGCGTCTCTGGGGCCAACGTCCTGACTTTC. It specifies CAWSTGGVSGANVLTF.

DNA of the CDR3: TGTGCCAGCAGCCCGACAGGGGAGCAAACTAATGAAAAACTGTTTTTT. Amino acids: CASSPTGEQTNEKLFF. This chain connects TRBV2 to TRBJ1-4, with TRBD1 matching over 8 bases. Germline CDR1 and CDR2: SNHLY and FYNNEI. CDR3 length equals 16 residues. The junction had 7 bases not matched to a gene; V was cut back by 6 bases and J by 1 base.